The sample holds many counts of the clone carrying this T cell receptor beta chain. The sample comes from a study of regulatory T cells in long-lasting Graves disease. The CDR3 loop spans 14 amino acids. The germline V gene has CDR1 SGHVS and CDR2 FQNEAQ. After removal of 4 bases from V and 2 bases from J, the junction contained 4 bases not matched to a gene. Specified time point: persistent/refractory GD, antithyroid drugs over 5 years with positive TRAb. The TCR library was made from RNA extracted from PBMCs. Sequencing libraries for TCR beta were prepared with iRepertoire HTBI primers and Arm-PCR of CDR3 regions. TCRdb reanalysed the multiplex PCR reads using MiXCR and keeps one entry per CDR3 protein. The sample lists approximately 400,000 distinct CDR3 sequences, less than 25% occurring once.

The genes are TRBV7-8 and TRBJ2-7; 8 nucleotides match TRBD2. The sequencing here drew on peripheral blood mononuclear cells (PBMCs), taken when the disease was refractory, from a patient treated with antithyroid drugs. The sequence was collected from a female donor with Graves disease. CDR3 nucleotides: TGTGCCAGCAGCTGGGGACTAGTGACCTACGAGCAGTACTTC. Translating gives CASSWGLVTYEQYF. The variable domain in full, completed from reference TRBV7-8 and TRBJ2-7, reads GAGVSQSPRYKVAKRGQDVALRCDPISGHVSLFWYQQALGQGPEFLTYFQNEAQLDKSGLPSDRFFAERPEGSVSTLKIQRTQQEDSAVYLCASSWGLVTYEQYFGPGTRLTVT.